This entry is about one T cell receptor (beta chain). Only in-frame clones appear in the TCRdb table, and some are missing; sequencing was by immunoSEQ multiplex PCR. This sample yields roughly 66,000 clones, of which approximately 90% are seen a single time; about 7.3% belongs to the top ten. Germline-derived CDR1 and CDR2 are SGHKS and YYEKEE (reference sequence). The ends were cut back, 2 bases at V and 4 bases at J, with 8 bases in the middle. This CDR3 has 13 amino acids. The data were obtained in a study of blood T cell repertoires in COVID-19. V is TRBV5-5 and J is TRBJ2-3; D remains unclear. The sequence was obtained from a human donor in a cohort sampled during active COVID-19. The sequencing sample was made of peripheral blood. The CDR3 DNA is TGTGCCAGCAGCTTCGATGGCCCAGATACGCAGTATTTT. Encoded protein: CASSFDGPDTQYF. The full variable domain, rest sourced from reference TRBV5-5 and TRBJ2-3, is DAGVTQSPTHLIKTRGQQVTLRCSPISGHKSVSWYQQVLGQGPQFIFQYYEKEERGRGNFPDRFSARQFPNYSSELNVNALLLGDSALYLCASSFDGPDTQYFGPGTRLTVL.